One and the same sample provided the 14 T cell receptor beta chains below, sequenced in a study of Graves' ophthalmopathy and Graves' hyperthyroidism. RNA served as the template for amplifying TCR beta CDR3 regions. HTBI primers were used in a first-round RT-PCR, which preceded a second-round multiplex PCR. TCRdb redid the calling of the multiplex PCR reads with MiXCR, one entry per CDR3 protein. The sample records about 380,000 distinct CDR3 sequences, 15% to 17% being singletons. Sample: peripheral blood. All receptors come from a young woman with stable Graves' hyperthyroidism.

This clonotype was recorded at least ten times. The chain recombines TRBV27 with TRBJ1-3; no clear D gene. This CDR3 has 15 amino acids. Trimming shortened V by 2 bases and J by 2 bases, and 10 bases separated the two germline ends. CDR1 is MNHEY, CDR2 SMNVEV, per germline (reference sequence). Here the CDR3 DNA reads TGTGCCAGCAGTTTACCGCGCGGGCCTGGAAACACCATATATTTT. Amino acid sequence: CASSLPRGPGNTIYF.

The genes are TRBV12-3 or TRBV12-4 and TRBJ1-1, with TRBD1 matching 7 bases. The CDR3 consists of 13 residues. The trim removed 10 bases at V and 2 bases at J, leaving 7 bases unmatched. CDR3 sequence (DNA): TGTGCCATCCAGGGACAGAGTAACACTGAAGCTTTCTTT. This sequence encodes CAIQGQSNTEAFF.

Ten or more counts support this clonotype. The gene calls are TRBV12-3 or TRBV12-4 and TRBJ1-2, with D maybe TRBD1 (6 bases). V lost 9 bases and J lost 6, with 23 bases in between. This CDR3 contains 15 residues. The chain's CDR3 is CASRGTSYPGDGYTF. CDR3 sequence (DNA): TGTGCCAGTCGGGGGACATCTTACCCCGGGGATGGCTACACCTTC.

This clonotype was seen many times. J is TRBJ1-2 and V is TRBV12-3 or TRBV12-4; 11 nucleotides align to TRBD1. J lost 0 bases, V lost 4 bases, and 1 base had no gene match. The CDR3 covers 15 residues. Here the CDR3 reads CASSSGQGANYGYTF. Written as DNA, the CDR3 is TGTGCCAGCAGTTCGGGACAGGGGGCTAACTATGGCTACACCTTC.

The table lists this clonotype with many counts. CDR3 sequence reads: CASSVQGDEQYF. The CDR3 nucleotides are TGTGCCAGCAGTGTTCAGGGAGACGAGCAGTACTTC. The chain joins TRBV6-1 to TRBJ2-7; D may correspond to TRBD1 or TRBD2 (5 bases each). Trimming left V 4 bases short and J 5 bases short, with 9 bases between. Germline V gene lookup returns CDR1 MNHNS and CDR2 SASEGT. The CDR3 has 12 residues.

The sample holds many counts of this clonotype. This chain uses TRBV6-1 with TRBJ2-7, with a tentative D call TRBD2 (5 bases). V was shortened by 1 base and J by 5 bases, with 18 bases between the two germline ends. Per germline, CDR1 MNHNS and CDR2 SASEGT. This CDR3 is built from 16 residues. DNA for the CDR3: TGTGCCAGCAGTGAAGGGTGGGTAGCCGTCGGGGACGAGCAGTACTTC. Its protein product is CASSEGWVAVGDEQYF.

This clonotype was recorded many times. The gene calls are TRBV7-8 and TRBJ1-1; D call uncertain. This CDR3 is built from 14 residues. Trimming pared 1 base from V and 2 bases from J, leaving 8 bases between. Germline V gene sequence: CDR1 SGHVS, CDR2 FQNEAQ. CDR3 sequence: CASSLDTFNTEAFF. The CDR3 DNA follows: TGTGCCAGCAGCTTAGATACGTTTAACACTGAAGCTTTCTTT.

This clonotype was recorded at least ten times. Mismatch with germline at one junction end may stem from a read error. The DNA for the CDR3 is TGTGCCAGCAGCTTAATGGACCAACAGACCCAGTACTTC. Amino acid sequence: CASSLMDQQTQYF. The chain employs TRBV7-3 and TRBJ2-5; D unclear. Per germline, CDR1 SGHTA and CDR2 FQGTGA. CDR3 size: 13 residues.

About this clonotype itself: Germline and junction disagree at one end, which may indicate a read error. This chain links TRBV25-1 with TRBJ2-2; TRBD2 is a possible D gene (5 bases). The CDR3 has 10 amino acids. Germline V lookup: CDR1 MGHDK, CDR2 SYGVNS. The CDR3 protein is CAISSGDLFF. The CDR3 DNA reads as TGTGCCATCAGTTCCGGGGATCTGTTTTTT.

This clonotype turned up a few times. The chain employs TRBV6-2 or TRBV6-3 and TRBJ1-5; the D gene is possibly TRBD1 (6 bases). The V gene's germline CDR1 is MNHEY and CDR2 SVGEGT. With 5 bases removed from V and 5 bases from J, the gap between germline ends came to 13 bases. The CDR3 has 14 amino acids. In DNA, the CDR3 is TGTGCCAGCAGTGACAGGACCCTTCATCAGCCCCAGCATTTT. This sequence encodes CASSDRTLHQPQHF.

This clonotype has just a few counts. The rearrangement uses TRBV4-3 and TRBJ2-5; TRBD1 matches at 11 bases. The ends lost 3 bases at V and 6 bases at J; junction bases unmatched: 6. The CDR3 is 15 residues long. Germline V gene sequence: CDR1 LGHNA, CDR2 YSLEER. The DNA of the CDR3 is TGCGCCAGCAGCCATCGGACAGGGGGCGCCCAGACCCAGTACTTC. Its translation is CASSHRTGGAQTQYF.

In this sample, this clonotype turned up many times. The chain links TRBV27 to TRBJ1-6, with 10 bases fitting TRBD1. Per germline, CDR1 MNHEY and CDR2 SMNVEV (reference sequence). The CDR3 runs 15 residues. V lost 3 bases to trimming and J lost 10 bases; unmatched junction nucleotides: 6. The chain's CDR3 is CASSFSGQGNSPLHF. CDR3 DNA: TGTGCCAGCAGTTTTTCGGGACAGGGGAACTCACCCCTCCACTTT.

This clonotype was picked up many times. The chain recombines TRBV5-1 with TRBJ1-2; 11 bases are shared with TRBD1. The CDR3 has 16 residues. The V segment lost 4 bases and the J segment 5 bases; nucleotides outside the gene matches: 10. Germline CDR1 reads SGHRS; CDR2 reads YFSETQ. In nucleotides, the CDR3 is TGCGCCAGCAGCGCATCGACCGGGACAGGGGGGTATGGCTACACCTTC. Translation: CASSASTGTGGYGYTF.

This clonotype was found many times. The DNA for the CDR3 is TGTGCCAGCACTCCCGGACAGGGCGACGAGCAGTACTTC. Translating gives CASTPGQGDEQYF. The genes are TRBV6-1 and TRBJ2-7; 8 nucleotides agree with TRBD1. CDR3 length: 13 residues. Germline trimming cut 7 bases from V and 5 bases from J; bases unmatched to any gene: 7. Looked up from germline, CDR1 is MNHNS and CDR2 is SASEGT.